Below, 30 T cell receptor beta chains from the same sample are listed, as sequenced in a study of blood T cell repertoires in COVID-19. Sequenced by immunoSEQ multiplex PCR; TCRdb stores in-frame clones only, minus some. The top ten clones hold roughly 16% of a sample with 20,000 to 30,000 clones, 75% to 85% of them seen once. Source material: peripheral blood. The source of these receptors is a man older than 75 with active or convalescent COVID-19.

V and J are TRBV21-1 and TRBJ2-7; no check of the table's D call, TRBD1, against the DNA was made. TRBV21-1 is an annotated pseudogene. The CDR3 is 17 amino acids. The CDR3 region is CASSSTAPGQAYYEQYF. The DNA for the CDR3 is TGTGCCAGCAGCAGTACCGCGCCGGGACAGGCATACTACGAGCAGTACTTC.

The chain joins TRBV5-4 to TRBJ2-1, with 12 bases aligning to TRBD2. Germline V CDR1 and CDR2: SGHNT, YYREEE (reference sequence). With V trimmed by 4 bases and J by 9 bases, 5 bases remained unmatched. The CDR3 has 14 residues. CDR3 bases: TGTGCCAGCAGCCGGACTAGCGGGATACCTGAGCAGTTCTTC. It specifies CASSRTSGIPEQFF.

The chain carries TRBV28 and TRBJ2-5; unclear D gene. The CDR3 is 12 amino acids. The V gene's germline CDR1 is MDHEN and CDR2 SYDVKM. V lost 3 bases, J lost 7 bases, and 9 bases lay in between. The CDR3 nucleotides are TGTGCCAGCAGTTTCGGAGTGGGGACCCAGTACTTC. Translation: CASSFGVGTQYF.

In its sample, this clone was seen a few times. The V and J genes are TRBV28 and TRBJ1-6; no clear D gene. The germline CDR1 and CDR2 sequences are MDHEN and SYDVKM. V was shortened by 1 base and J by 8 bases, with 12 bases between the two germline ends. The CDR3 totals 15 residues. CDR3 amino acids: CASSLYRGKDSPLHF. The CDR3 DNA reads as TGTGCCAGCAGTTTATATCGGGGAAAGGATTCACCCCTCCACTTT. Full variable domain (missing parts from reference TRBV28 and TRBJ1-6): DVKVTQSSRYLVKRTGEKVFLECVQDMDHENMFWYRQDPGLGLRLIYFSYDVKMKEKGDIPEGYSVSREKKERFSLILESASTNQTSMYLCASSLYRGKDSPLHFGNGTRLTVT.

This sequence joins TRBV6-5 and TRBJ1-1, with a tentative D call TRBD1 (6 bases). The CDR3 sequence is 14 residues long. CDR1 is MNHEY, CDR2 SVGAGI, per germline. V was clipped by 4 bases and J by 1 base, with 10 bases between them. The CDR3 protein is CASSSQGRNTEAFF. CDR3 bases: TGTGCCAGCAGTTCACAGGGTAGGAACACTGAAGCTTTCTTT.

The rearrangement links TRBV27 to TRBJ2-1, with 7 nucleotides matching TRBD1. The germline CDR1 and CDR2 sequences are MNHEY and SMNVEV (reference sequence). V was pared by 4 bases and J by 0 bases, with 6 bases of the junction left unmatched. This CDR3 has 16 residues. CDR3 region: CASSSRDSRSYNEQFF. The CDR3 DNA sequence: TGTGCCAGCAGTTCCCGGGACAGCCGCTCCTACAATGAGCAGTTCTTC.

The chain couples TRBV5-1 to TRBJ2-2; 13 bases are shared with TRBD2. The CDR3 spans 16 residues. The junction had 6 bases not matched to a gene; V was cut back by 3 bases and J by 7 bases. Germline-derived CDR1 and CDR2 are SGHRS and YFSETQ. DNA of the CDR3: TGCGCCAGCAGCTCCGGGACTAGCGGGATGGGCGGGGAGCTGTTTTTT. This sequence encodes CASSSGTSGMGGELFF. The full variable domain, with the rest looked up from reference TRBV5-1 and TRBJ2-2, is KAGVTQTPRYLIKTRGQQVTLSCSPISGHRSVSWYQQTPGQGLQFLFEYFSETQRNKGNFPGRFSGRQFSNSRSEMNVSTLELGDSALYLCASSSGTSGMGGELFFGEGSRLTVL.

This chain joins TRBV21-1 and TRBJ1-5. TRBV21-1 counts as a pseudogene. This CDR3 comprises 14 residues. CDR3 coding DNA: TGTGCCAGCAGCTGGGGGGAGGGTCATCAGCCCCAGCATTTT. Translating it yields CASSWGEGHQPQHF.

The chain employs TRBV6-5 and TRBJ2-7; a weak D match, TRBD2 (6 bases). The CDR3 runs 14 residues. Germline lookup yields CDR1 MNHEY and CDR2 SVGAGI. V lost 6 bases, J lost 2 bases, and 14 bases lay in between. The CDR3 loop reads CASRNTGLPYEQYF. CDR3 nucleotides: TGTGCCAGCAGGAACACGGGACTCCCCTACGAGCAGTACTTC.

The sample holds a few counts of this clone. The chain joins TRBV11-2 to TRBJ1-1; no clear D. Germline V CDR1 and CDR2: SGHAT, FQNNGV. This CDR3 has 13 amino acids. V gave up 4 bases and J gave up 8 bases, with 14 bases separating them. CDR3 coding DNA: TGTGCCAGCAGCTCGCCCAGAGGTATCGAAGCTTTCTTT. It specifies CASSSPRGIEAFF.

The chain recombines TRBV5-4 with TRBJ2-1; 8 bases agree with TRBD2. V was clipped by 2 bases and J by 3 bases; unmatched bases: 4. The CDR3 consists of 15 residues. Germline CDR1 SGHNT, CDR2 YYREEE (reference sequence). The CDR3 sequence is CASSLSGSVYNEQFF. The CDR3 bases are TGTGCCAGCAGCTTAAGCGGGAGTGTCTACAATGAGCAGTTCTTC.

This clone was detected once. The chain is built from TRBV6-5 and TRBJ2-2; 8 bases match TRBD1. Germline-derived CDR1 and CDR2 are MNHEY and SVGAGI. Trimming at V came to 7 bases and at J to 3 bases, leaving 4 bases not matched to a gene. This CDR3 is 14 amino acids long. The CDR3 reads CASTRTGYTGELFF. The CDR3 DNA reads TGTGCCAGCACGCGGACAGGGTACACCGGGGAGCTGTTTTTT.

The V call is TRBV5-1, the J call TRBJ2-5; D possibly corresponds to TRBD2 (6 bases). The CDR3 runs 15 residues. Germline CDR1 and CDR2: SGHRS and YFSETQ. Trimming shortened V by 3 bases and J by 3 bases, and 15 bases separated the two germline ends. CDR3 residues: CASSSGSSPKETQYF. The CDR3 DNA reads TGCGCCAGCAGCTCCGGGAGCAGCCCAAAAGAGACCCAGTACTTC. The full variable domain, completed using reference TRBV5-1 and TRBJ2-5, is KAGVTQTPRYLIKTRGQQVTLSCSPISGHRSVSWYQQTPGQGLQFLFEYFSETQRNKGNFPGRFSGRQFSNSRSEMNVSTLELGDSALYLCASSSGSSPKETQYFGPGTRLLVL.

The genes are TRBV27 and TRBJ1-2, with 7 bases matching TRBD1. There are 13 residues in the CDR3. Germline trimming cut 5 bases from V and 4 bases from J; bases unmatched to any gene: 4. Germline values: CDR1 MNHEY, CDR2 SMNVEV (reference sequence). In nucleotides, the CDR3 is TGTGCCAGCAGTGTGACAGGGTCCTATGGCTACACCTTC. The encoded protein is CASSVTGSYGYTF.

This clone appeared a few times. This sequence joins TRBV10-3 and TRBJ2-7; the match to TRBD1 covers 8 bases. The CDR3 has 18 amino acids. Per germline, CDR1 ENHRY and CDR2 SYGVKD. V was clipped by 1 base and J by 4 bases; unmatched bases: 15. The CDR3 DNA is TGTGCCATCAGTGAGTTACGGTCCCGGGACAGGCGACCGTACGAGCAGTACTTC. This codes for CAISELRSRDRRPYEQYF.

This rearrangement joins TRBV5-1 to TRBJ1-2; 11 positions agree with TRBD1. The junction had 5 bases not matched to a gene; V was cut back by 0 bases and J by 7 bases. Germline V gene lookup returns CDR1 SGHRS and CDR2 YFSETQ. The CDR3 has 15 residues. The CDR3 coding sequence is TGCGCCAGCAGCTTGGATGGACAGGGGGCCAGTGGCTACACCTTC. It yields the protein CASSLDGQGASGYTF.

The chain has TRBV6-5 and TRBJ1-6; 9 bases are shared with TRBD1. The J segment lost 7 bases and the V segment lost 6 bases, leaving 7 bases of the junction unmatched. The germline CDR1 and CDR2 sequences are MNHEY and SVGAGI. CDR3 size: 15 residues. The CDR3 protein is CASRAGTGWNSPLHF. CDR3 bases: TGTGCCAGCAGGGCCGGGACAGGGTGGAATTCACCCCTCCACTTT.

The CDR3 is CASRPTSAETQYF. CDR3 DNA: TGTGCCAGCAGACCGACTAGCGCCGAGACCCAGTACTTC. V usage is TRBV12-3 or TRBV12-4 and J usage is TRBJ2-5, with 8 positions matching TRBD2. This CDR3 has 13 amino acids. V lost 6 bases to trimming and J lost 5 bases; unmatched junction nucleotides: 5.

By its share, this clone is hyperexpanded (1% or more). V usage is TRBV19 and J usage is TRBJ1-6; D remains unclear. The CDR3 runs 13 residues. Germline V CDR1 and CDR2: LNHDA, SQIVND (reference sequence). V was cut by 10 bases and J by 1 base, with 8 bases left in between. The CDR3 coding sequence is TGTGCCACCCGGGAGTCCTATAATTCACCCCTCCACTTT. Translation: CATRESYNSPLHF.

This clone was counted only a few times. The chain is built from TRBV6-5 and TRBJ2-7, with D unresolved. The CDR3 runs to 11 residues. Germline CDR1 and CDR2: MNHEY and SVGAGI. Trimming removed 8 bases at V and 2 bases at J, with 7 bases between. CDR3 sequence reads: CASSHTYEQYF. The CDR3 DNA is TGTGCCAGCTCACACACCTACGAGCAGTACTTC.

This sequence joins TRBV29-1 and TRBJ2-7; 13 bases are a match to TRBD2. Germline V CDR1 and CDR2: SQVTM, ANQGSEA. This CDR3 contains 15 residues. Losses at the gene ends were 0 bases for V and 5 bases for J; bases not matched to a gene: 4. As DNA, the CDR3 is TGCAGCGTTGAAGATTGGACTAGCGGGAGTGACGAGCAGTACTTC. It is translated as CSVEDWTSGSDEQYF.

This clone is medium-sized (0.01 to 0.1%). The gene calls are TRBV19 and TRBJ2-1, with TRBD1 matching 8 bases. Per germline, CDR1 LNHDA and CDR2 SQIVND (reference sequence). Trimming at V came to 6 bases and at J to 5 bases, leaving 6 bases not matched to a gene. The CDR3 is 14 residues long. CDR3 sequence reads: CASRRQGSNNEQFF. In DNA, the CDR3 is TGTGCCAGTAGACGACAGGGGTCGAACAATGAGCAGTTCTTC. Full variable domain (rest looked up from reference TRBV19 and TRBJ2-1): DGGITQSPKYLFRKEGQNVTLSCEQNLNHDAMYWYRQDPGQGLRLIYYSQIVNDFQKGDIAEGYSVSREKKESFPLTVTSAQKNPTAFYLCASRRQGSNNEQFFGPGTRLTVL.

The gene calls are TRBV6-2 or TRBV6-3 and TRBJ2-1, with 9 bases that match TRBD1. V gave up 2 bases and J gave up 8 bases; unmatched junction bases: 7. The CDR3 is made up of 15 amino acids. CDR1 MNHEY and CDR2 SVGEGT come from the germline V gene. The CDR3 bases are TGTGCCAGCAGTTACATGGGACAGGGAGGCGATGAGCAGTTCTTC. It specifies CASSYMGQGGDEQFF.

The V call is TRBV7-9, the J call TRBJ2-1; TRBD2 matches at 11 bases. The germline CDR1 and CDR2 sequences are SEHNR and FQNEAQ (reference sequence). J was trimmed by 4 bases and V by 5 bases; bases with no gene match: 4. The CDR3 covers 15 residues. The CDR3 sequence is CASSAGLAAYNEQFF. Written as DNA, the CDR3 is TGTGCCAGCAGCGCGGGACTAGCGGCGTACAATGAGCAGTTCTTC. The full variable domain, completed using reference TRBV7-9 and TRBJ2-1, is DTGVSQNPRHKITKRGQNVTFRCDPISEHNRLYWYRQTLGQGPEFLTYFQNEAQLEKSRLLSDRFSAERPKGSFSTLEIQRTEQGDSAMYLCASSAGLAAYNEQFFGPGTRLTVL.

V gene TRBV28 combines with J gene TRBJ1-1, with a tentative D call TRBD1 (5 bases). The germline V gene has CDR1 MDHEN and CDR2 SYDVKM. The CDR3 is made up of 14 amino acids. Here the CDR3 DNA reads TGTGCTATCAGGAGCGTCGGGGGGAACACTGAAGCTTTCTTT. This encodes CAIRSVGGNTEAFF.

J is TRBJ2-2 and V is TRBV28, with D possibly matching TRBD2 (6 bases). Germline CDR1 and CDR2: MDHEN and SYDVKM. The CDR3 runs to 14 residues. V was pared by 6 bases and J by 6 bases, with 14 bases between. The DNA of the CDR3 is TGTGCCAGCAGCCCGTCGGGGGTTTCCGGGGAGCTGTTTTTT. As protein: CASSPSGVSGELFF. Full variable domain (remainder filled in from reference TRBV28 and TRBJ2-2): DVKVTQSSRYLVKRTGEKVFLECVQDMDHENMFWYRQDPGLGLRLIYFSYDVKMKEKGDIPEGYSVSREKKERFSLILESASTNQTSMYLCASSPSGVSGELFFGEGSRLTVL.

The chain has TRBV6-5 and TRBJ1-2; 9 nucleotides match TRBD1. The CDR3 loop spans 14 amino acids. V was clipped by 2 bases and J by 7 bases; unmatched bases: 5. Germline values: CDR1 MNHEY, CDR2 SVGAGI. CDR3 residues: CASSYRDREGGYTF. As DNA, the CDR3 is TGTGCCAGCAGTTACCGGGACAGGGAAGGTGGCTACACCTTC.

This clone is a singleton in its sample. The chain links TRBV5-4 to TRBJ1-2; possible D gene TRBD1, 6 bases. This CDR3 has 15 residues. Trimming took 0 bases from V and 2 from J, leaving 11 bases between them. The V gene's germline CDR1 is SGHNT and CDR2 YYREEE (reference sequence). The CDR3 region has the DNA TGTGCCAGCAGCTTGGTAACGGGGGGCAACTATGGCTACACCTTC. Amino acids: CASSLVTGGNYGYTF. Looking up the rest from reference TRBV5-4 and TRBJ1-2 gives the full variable domain: ETGVTQSPTHLIKTRGQQVTLRCSSQSGHNTVSWYQQALGQGPQFIFQYYREEENGRGNFPPRFSGLQFPNYSSELNVNALELDDSALYLCASSLVTGGNYGYTFGSGTRLTVV.

This sequence joins TRBV12-5 and TRBJ1-5; maybe TRBD1 (5 bases). The V and J ends lost 6 bases and 4 bases respectively, with 10 bases between them. This CDR3 is 13 amino acids long. The germline V gene encodes CDR1 LGHNT and CDR2 FRNRAP. CDR3 sequence reads: CASGATGNQPQHF. The CDR3 region has the DNA TGTGCTAGTGGCGCCACAGGTAATCAGCCCCAGCATTTT.

This clone has more than one count but fewer than ten. The chain carries TRBV29-1 and TRBJ2-1; the match to TRBD1 covers 11 bases. This CDR3 has 13 residues. Germline CDR1 and CDR2: SQVTM and ANQGSEA. J gave up 6 bases and V 7 bases, and 5 bases lay outside the gene matches. The CDR3 region has the DNA TGCAGCGCCCGGACAGGGGGCTTCAATGAGCAGTTCTTC. This translates into CSARTGGFNEQFF.